These 26 T cell receptor beta chains were all obtained from the same sample, sequenced in a study of cytomegalovirus exposure and HLA in healthy donors. A multiplex PCR was run with 60 Vbeta primers and 13 Jbeta primers. TCRdb's table, derived via immunoSEQ multiplex PCR, lists solely in-frame clones and lacks some. The data contain fewer than 200,000 clones, more than 9.5% of them singletons. The sample comprised PBMCs. Receptor source: a man aged 45-60 years in good health and CMV-seropositive.

The chain couples TRBV5-1 to TRBJ1-1; 7 bases match TRBD1. Trimming removed 2 bases from V and 4 bases from J; junction bases left unmatched: 5. This CDR3 has 14 residues. Germline V gene data show CDR1 as SGHRS and CDR2 as YFSETQ. CDR3 in amino acids: CASSFDRVTTEAFF. DNA of the CDR3: TGCGCCAGCAGCTTTGACAGGGTTACCACTGAAGCTTTCTTT.

This clone was observed a handful of times. The genes are TRBV7-9 and TRBJ2-2; tentatively, D is TRBD2 (6 bases). The CDR3 sequence is 14 residues long. Germline V gives CDR1 SEHNR, CDR2 FQNEAQ (reference sequence). V was clipped by 3 bases and J by 6 bases, with 11 bases between them. The CDR3 DNA is TGTGCCAGCAGCTTTGGGGGAGGAGCCGGGGAGCTGTTTTTT. Translation gives CASSFGGGAGELFF.

Only a few counts were recorded for this clone. The genes are TRBV5-1 and TRBJ2-2; 8 nucleotides align to TRBD1. J lost 8 bases, V lost 0 bases, and 12 bases had no gene match. CDR3 length: 17 amino acids. Germline CDR1 and CDR2: SGHRS and YFSETQ. The CDR3 sequence is CASSLDGTGLEWGELFF. CDR3 DNA sequence: TGCGCCAGCAGCTTGGACGGGACAGGCCTAGAGTGGGGGGAGCTGTTTTTT.

The CDR3 loop is CATSREGAYGYTF. DNA of the CDR3: TGTGCCACCAGCAGAGAAGGGGCCTATGGCTACACCTTC. V and J are TRBV15 and TRBJ1-2, with a possible D match to TRBD1 (5 bases). Germline V gene data show CDR1 as LNHNV and CDR2 as YYDKDF (reference sequence). The V gene lost 0 bases and the J gene lost 4 bases, with 6 bases spanning the gap. The CDR3 consists of 13 residues.

J is TRBJ2-3 and V is TRBV7-9; possible D gene TRBD2, 7 bases. CDR1 is SEHNR, CDR2 FQNEAQ, per germline (reference sequence). The CDR3 runs 17 residues. With 0 bases removed from V and 1 base from J, the gap between germline ends came to 14 bases. CDR3: CASSLARGGEGTDTQYF. In DNA, the CDR3 is TGTGCCAGCAGCTTAGCTCGAGGGGGGGAAGGCACAGATACGCAGTATTTT. Full variable domain (outside the CDR3, taken from reference TRBV7-9 and TRBJ2-3): DTGVSQNPRHKITKRGQNVTFRCDPISEHNRLYWYRQTLGQGPEFLTYFQNEAQLEKSRLLSDRFSAERPKGSFSTLEIQRTEQGDSAMYLCASSLARGGEGTDTQYFGPGTRLTVL.

The chain uses TRBV5-6 and TRBJ2-1, with 9 nucleotides matching TRBD2. Germline V gives CDR1 SGHDT, CDR2 YYEEEE. Trimming took 0 bases from V and 7 from J; bases not matched to a gene: 5. The CDR3 extends over 15 amino acids. CDR3 region: CASSLGAGGSNEQFF. In DNA, the CDR3 is TGTGCCAGCAGCTTGGGAGCGGGGGGCTCTAATGAGCAGTTCTTC.

This clone was detected a few times. The V and J genes are TRBV27 and TRBJ2-1; 8 nucleotides line up with TRBD2. The CDR3 sequence is 17 residues long. Germline V gives CDR1 MNHEY, CDR2 SMNVEV (reference sequence). V lost 2 bases and J lost 0; bases outside the gene matches: 6. CDR3 loop: CASSLGSGASSYNEQFF. CDR3 in DNA: TGTGCCAGCAGTTTAGGTAGCGGGGCAAGCTCCTACAATGAGCAGTTCTTC.

This clone was found a few times. J is TRBJ2-7 and V is TRBV19; D is perhaps TRBD2 (8 bases). CDR3 length equals 15 residues. Between the trimmed V and J ends, which lost 7 bases and 6 bases, there was a span of 22 bases. CDR1 LNHDA and CDR2 SQIVND come from the germline V gene (reference sequence). The CDR3 bases are TGTGCCAGTACTCCGTCCAGGGGGACTAGTAGCGAGCAGTACTTC. It is translated as CASTPSRGTSSEQYF.

CDR3 nucleotides: TGTGCCAGCAGCTTGGGCGGGGGGACCCAAGAGACCCAGTACTTC. It encodes CASSLGGGTQETQYF. The chain employs TRBV5-4 and TRBJ2-5; 8 bases fit TRBD2. This CDR3 is built from 15 residues. Germline CDR1 is SGHNT and CDR2 is YYREEE (reference sequence). The J segment lost 1 base and the V segment lost 0 bases, leaving 2 bases of the junction unmatched.

This clone appeared a few times. One end of the junction is discordant with germline, which a read error may explain. The chain links TRBV30 to TRBJ1-4; possible D gene TRBD1, 5 bases. CDR1 and CDR2 (germline): GTSNPN, SVGIG (reference sequence). The CDR3 consists of 13 residues. The CDR3 nucleotides read TGTGCCTGGAGTCTACAGGTCGGTGAAAAACTATTTTTT. This translates into CAWSLQVGEKLFF.

This clone was seen more than once but under ten times. As DNA, the CDR3 is TGTGCCAGCAGCTCCAGGAGGCTAGCGGGGGTTCTCCAAGAGACCCAGTACTTC. This translates into CASSSRRLAGVLQETQYF. V and J are TRBV5-6 and TRBJ2-5; 10 nucleotides agree with TRBD2. CDR1 is SGHDT, CDR2 YYEEEE, per germline. This CDR3 contains 18 residues. V lost 3 bases to trimming and J lost 1 base; unmatched junction nucleotides: 12.

This clone was detected a few times. This rearrangement joins TRBV9 to TRBJ1-6; the match to TRBD1 covers 9 bases. The germline CDR1 and CDR2 sequences are SGDLS and YYNGEE. V lost 3 bases to trimming and J lost 4 bases; unmatched junction nucleotides: 5. The CDR3 is made up of 16 amino acids. The DNA for the CDR3 is TGTGCCAGCAGCGCCTCGACAGGGGGGTATAATTCACCCCTCCACTTT. Protein product: CASSASTGGYNSPLHF.

This clone was picked up a small number of times. Compared with germline, one end of the junction differs, possibly owing to a read error. J is TRBJ1-4 and V is TRBV5-1; TRBD1 matches 12 bases. The CDR3 is 16 residues long. Germline V gene sequence: CDR1 SGHRS, CDR2 YFSETQ. The CDR3 nucleotides read TGCGCCAACAGCCCAGGGACAGGGGGCGCGAATGAAAAACTGTTTTTT. It specifies CANSPGTGGANEKLFF.

This clone has a handful of counts. The chain employs TRBV2 and TRBJ2-5; 9 nucleotides align to TRBD2. This CDR3 is 13 amino acids long. V lost 4 bases, J lost 5 bases, and 2 bases stayed unmatched. Germline CDR1 reads SNHLY; CDR2 reads FYNNEI. This chain's CDR3 is CASSASGGETQYF. CDR3 nucleotides: TGTGCCAGCAGTGCGAGCGGGGGGGAGACCCAGTACTTC.

The J gene is TRBJ1-2, the V gene TRBV5-1; TRBD1 matches 9 bases. Germline values: CDR1 SGHRS, CDR2 YFSETQ. The CDR3 covers 16 residues. After removal of 1 base from V and 8 bases from J, the junction contained 12 bases not matched to a gene. The chain's CDR3 is CASSLTGGAGRDGYTF. The CDR3 coding sequence is TGCGCCAGCAGCTTGACAGGGGGCGCGGGTCGAGACGGCTACACCTTC.

The J gene is TRBJ2-7, the V gene TRBV7-9, with 8 bases that match TRBD1. Germline V CDR1 and CDR2: SEHNR, FQNEAQ (reference sequence). Trimming took 1 base from V and 2 from J; bases not matched to a gene: 4. The CDR3 is 15 amino acids. The CDR3 here is CASSLVQGVTYEQYF. Here the CDR3 DNA reads TGTGCCAGCAGCTTAGTACAGGGGGTAACCTACGAGCAGTACTTC. The variable domain in full, with the rest retrieved from reference TRBV7-9 and TRBJ2-7, is DTGVSQNPRHKITKRGQNVTFRCDPISEHNRLYWYRQTLGQGPEFLTYFQNEAQLEKSRLLSDRFSAERPKGSFSTLEIQRTEQGDSAMYLCASSLVQGVTYEQYFGPGTRLTVT.

This chain joins TRBV9 and TRBJ1-4; D remains unclear. CDR1 is SGDLS and CDR2 is YYNGEE in the germline V gene. The germline V and J ends were trimmed by 4 bases and 4 bases, with 11 bases remaining between them. The CDR3 is made up of 14 amino acids. CDR3 DNA: TGTGCCAGCAGCTTATCTCCGGTTAATGAAAAACTGTTTTTT. The encoded protein is CASSLSPVNEKLFF.

This clone was seen more than once but under ten times. V usage is TRBV28 and J usage is TRBJ2-7, with D perhaps matching TRBD1 (6 bases). The CDR3 length is 14 residues. V lost 6 bases to trimming and J lost 3 bases, with 15 bases between them. Germline CDR1 MDHEN, CDR2 SYDVKM. The CDR3 coding sequence is TGTGCCAGCAGCTCCCGAACAGGGCTCTACGAGCAGTACGTC. Translating gives CASSSRTGLYEQYV.

The chain links TRBV7-9 to TRBJ2-1; D is uncertain. V lost 3 bases, J lost 8 bases, and 14 bases lay in between. CDR3 length: 14 residues. Germline V CDR1 and CDR2: SEHNR, FQNEAQ (reference sequence). The CDR3 loop is CASSFSGSSDEQFF. The CDR3 bases are TGTGCCAGCAGCTTCTCTGGTTCATCGGATGAGCAGTTCTTC.

This rearrangement joins TRBV21-1 to TRBJ1-1; the table's D call of TRBD1 was not tested on the DNA. TRBV21-1 has pseudogene status. The CDR3 totals 15 residues. CDR3 in DNA: TGTGCCAGCAGCAGGTGGACAGATTTGAACACTGAAGCTTTCTTT. This codes for CASSRWTDLNTEAFF.

This chain links TRBV5-4 with TRBJ1-1; 10 nucleotides line up with TRBD1. The CDR3 runs 16 residues. V was clipped by 4 bases and J by 6 bases; unmatched bases: 12. Germline V gene data show CDR1 as SGHNT and CDR2 as YYREEE (reference sequence). CDR3: CASSPGQGRQPSEAFF. The CDR3 bases are TGTGCCAGCAGCCCGGGACAGGGGCGACAACCCTCTGAAGCTTTCTTT.

The chain couples TRBV5-6 to TRBJ1-2, with D possibly being TRBD1 (5 bases). V was trimmed by 2 bases and J by 2 bases, leaving 13 bases between them. This CDR3 is 15 amino acids long. Germline-derived CDR1 and CDR2 are SGHDT and YYEEEE. CDR3 DNA sequence: TGTGCCAGCAGCTTAAGGGGAAGGACCAACTATGGCTACACCTTC. This codes for CASSLRGRTNYGYTF.

This chain connects TRBV7-2 to TRBJ2-5; unclear D gene. Germline-derived CDR1 and CDR2 are SGHTA and FQGNSA. The CDR3 consists of 13 residues. Deletions cut 1 base from V and 5 bases from J, with 8 bases between. CDR3 loop: CASSLGGSETQYF. The CDR3 DNA sequence: TGTGCCAGCAGCTTAGGTGGCTCCGAGACCCAGTACTTC.

This clone was picked up a small number of times. V gene TRBV9 combines with J gene TRBJ1-1; 7 bases agree with TRBD1. The CDR3 runs 14 residues. V dropped 3 bases and J dropped 4; count of bases not matched to a gene: 6. Germline values: CDR1 SGDLS, CDR2 YYNGEE. The CDR3 nucleotides read TGTGCCAGCAGCGCGTCAGGGGGGTTCACTGAAGCTTTCTTT. This encodes CASSASGGFTEAFF.

The V gene is TRBV29-1, the J gene TRBJ2-3, with TRBD2 identical over 7 bases. The CDR3 totals 12 residues. Germline V CDR1 and CDR2: SQVTM, ANQGSEA. V trimming: 2 bases; J trimming: 7 bases; junction bases outside the gene matches: 3. The CDR3 sequence: CSVERGENTQYF. The CDR3 DNA is TGCAGCGTTGAACGGGGGGAGAATACGCAGTATTTT.

The chain recombines TRBV6-5 with TRBJ1-5; 7 nucleotides match TRBD1. This CDR3 is built from 15 residues. Germline-derived CDR1 and CDR2 are MNHEY and SVGAGI. The V gene end was trimmed by 4 bases and the J gene end by 4 bases; junction bases not matched to a gene: 7. In DNA, the CDR3 is TGTGCCAGCAGTTCAGCAGGGGGTACGAATCAGCCCCAGCATTTT. It yields the protein CASSSAGGTNQPQHF.